Detailed here is one T cell receptor (beta chain). Its antigen is unknown. TCRdb's copy holds only in-frame clones and misses some; the assay was immunoSEQ multiplex PCR. The sample comprises 140,000 or so clones, approximately 90% of which are singletons, and about 6.7% rests with the top ten. CDR3 length: 16 residues. Losses at the gene ends were 1 base for V and 4 bases for J; bases not matched to a gene: 3. From germline, CDR1 is MGHRA and CDR2 YSYEKL. This entry comes from a study of cytomegalovirus exposure and HLA in healthy donors. Separate from the 666-subject first cohort was the 120-subject validation cohort, to which the donors belonged. Regarding the study as a whole: Researchers reported that three CMV-associated chains were confirmed in vitro as CMV antigen-specific.

The gene calls are TRBV4-1 and TRBJ2-1; 11 bases align to TRBD2. Material for sequencing was PBMCs. The receptor comes from a woman in her twenties or thirties in good health and CMV-seropositive. The chain's CDR3 is CASSQGWTSGYNEQFF. The DNA for the CDR3 is TGCGCCAGCAGCCAAGGGTGGACTAGCGGGTACAATGAGCAGTTCTTC.